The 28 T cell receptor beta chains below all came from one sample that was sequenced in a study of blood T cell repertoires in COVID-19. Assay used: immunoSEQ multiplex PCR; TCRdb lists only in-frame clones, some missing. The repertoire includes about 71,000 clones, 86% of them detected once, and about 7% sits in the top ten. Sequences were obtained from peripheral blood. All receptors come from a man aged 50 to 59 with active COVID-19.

The CDR3 DNA sequence: TGTGCCAGCAGCGTAGAGGGACTAGCACAAGAGACCCAGTACTTC. It translates to CASSVEGLAQETQYF. The genes are TRBV9 and TRBJ2-5, with 9 bases identical to TRBD2. The germline gives CDR1 SGDLS, CDR2 YYNGEE. J was trimmed by 2 bases and V by 0 bases; bases with no gene match: 2. The CDR3 length is 15 residues.

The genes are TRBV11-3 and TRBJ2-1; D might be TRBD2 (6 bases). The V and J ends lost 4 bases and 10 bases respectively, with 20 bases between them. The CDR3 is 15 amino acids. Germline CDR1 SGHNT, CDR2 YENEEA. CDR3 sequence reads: CASSSGSGLEDEQFF. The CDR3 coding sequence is TGTGCCAGCAGCTCAGGAAGCGGGCTCGAAGACGAGCAGTTCTTC.

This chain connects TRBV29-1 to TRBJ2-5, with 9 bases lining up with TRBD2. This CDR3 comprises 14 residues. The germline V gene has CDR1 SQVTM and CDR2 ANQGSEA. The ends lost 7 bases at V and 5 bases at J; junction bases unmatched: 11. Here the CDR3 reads CSAHASGRWETQYF. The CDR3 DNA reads TGCAGCGCCCACGCCAGCGGGAGGTGGGAGACCCAGTACTTC.

CDR3 sequence: CAAKSGSPNTGELFF. CDR3 coding DNA: TGTGCCGCAAAAAGCGGGAGCCCGAACACCGGGGAGCTGTTTTTT. The rearrangement uses TRBV15 and TRBJ2-2, with 8 bases fitting TRBD2. The CDR3 loop spans 15 amino acids. Germline values: CDR1 LNHNV, CDR2 YYDKDF (reference sequence). V shed 11 bases, J shed 0 bases, and the junction held 8 bases outside the gene matches.

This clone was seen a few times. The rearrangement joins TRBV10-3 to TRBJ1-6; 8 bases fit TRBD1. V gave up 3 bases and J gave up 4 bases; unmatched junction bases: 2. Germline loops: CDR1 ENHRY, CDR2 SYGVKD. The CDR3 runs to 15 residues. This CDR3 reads CAISDGQGYNSPLHF. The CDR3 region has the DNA TGTGCCATCAGTGACGGACAGGGATATAATTCACCCCTCCACTTT.

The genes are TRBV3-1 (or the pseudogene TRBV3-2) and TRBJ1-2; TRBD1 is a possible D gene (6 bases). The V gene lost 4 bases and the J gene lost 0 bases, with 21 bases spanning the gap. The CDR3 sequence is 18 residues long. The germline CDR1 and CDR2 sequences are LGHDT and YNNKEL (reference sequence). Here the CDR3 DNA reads TGTGCCAGCAGCCCCAGGAGGAGGACAGACCTAACTAACTATGGCTACACCTTC. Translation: CASSPRRRTDLTNYGYTF.

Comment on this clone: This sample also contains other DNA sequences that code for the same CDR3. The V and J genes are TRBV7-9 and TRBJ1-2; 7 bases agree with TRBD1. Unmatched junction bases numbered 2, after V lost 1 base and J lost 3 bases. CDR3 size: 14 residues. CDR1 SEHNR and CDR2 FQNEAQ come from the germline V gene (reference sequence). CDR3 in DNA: TGTGCCAGCAGCTTAGGCAGGGGGGACTATGGCTACACCTTC. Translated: CASSLGRGDYGYTF.

In DNA, the CDR3 is TGTGCCAGCAGTCCGCATACTCGTGGAGGAGATCAAGAGACCCAGTACTTC. Protein product: CASSPHTRGGDQETQYF. The rearrangement joins TRBV27 to TRBJ2-5, with D possibly matching TRBD2 (5 bases). Trimming stripped 5 bases from V and 2 bases from J, with 21 bases between. The CDR3 has 17 amino acids. The germline gives CDR1 MNHEY, CDR2 SMNVEV (reference sequence).

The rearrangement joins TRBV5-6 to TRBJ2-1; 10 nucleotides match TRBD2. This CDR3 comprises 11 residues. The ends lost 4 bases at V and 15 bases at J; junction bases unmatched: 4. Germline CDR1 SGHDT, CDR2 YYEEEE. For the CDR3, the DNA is TGTGCCAGCAGCCCGGGACTAGCGTTGTTCTTC. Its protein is CASSPGLALFF.

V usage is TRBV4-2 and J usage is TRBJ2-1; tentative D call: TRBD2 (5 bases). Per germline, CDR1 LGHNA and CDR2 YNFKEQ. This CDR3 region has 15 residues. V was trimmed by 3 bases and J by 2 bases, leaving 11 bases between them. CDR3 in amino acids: CASSQAGGPYNEQFF. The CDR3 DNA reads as TGTGCCAGCAGCCAGGCCGGAGGACCCTACAATGAGCAGTTCTTC.

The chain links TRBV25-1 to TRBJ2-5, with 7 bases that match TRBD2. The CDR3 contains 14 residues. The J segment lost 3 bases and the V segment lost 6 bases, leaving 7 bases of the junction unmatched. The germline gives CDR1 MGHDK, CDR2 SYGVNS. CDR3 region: CASSFGLAEETQYF. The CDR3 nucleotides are TGTGCCAGCAGCTTCGGGCTAGCGGAAGAGACCCAGTACTTC.

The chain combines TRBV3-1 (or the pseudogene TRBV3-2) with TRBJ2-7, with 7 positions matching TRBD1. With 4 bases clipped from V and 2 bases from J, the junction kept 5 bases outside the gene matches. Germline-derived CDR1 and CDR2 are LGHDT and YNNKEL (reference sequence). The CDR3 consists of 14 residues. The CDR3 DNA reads TGTGCCAGCAGCCCCCGGGACAGAGCCTACGAGCAGTACTTC. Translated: CASSPRDRAYEQYF.

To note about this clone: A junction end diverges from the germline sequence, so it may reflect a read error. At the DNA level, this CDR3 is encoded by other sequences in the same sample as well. CDR3 in DNA: TGTGCTTGGAGGGGGGGACTGGCGGGAGTAAGGAATGAGCAGTTCTTC. As protein: CAWRGGLAGVRNEQFF. The chain couples TRBV30 to TRBJ2-1, with TRBD2 as a possible D gene (7 bases). The germline CDR1 and CDR2 sequences are GTSNPN and SVGIG (reference sequence). The CDR3 is made up of 16 amino acids.

As DNA, the CDR3 is TGTGCCAGTAAGTATAGCGGGAACTACAATGAGCAGTTCTTC. Its translation is CASKYSGNYNEQFF. The rearrangement joins TRBV2 to TRBJ2-1; TRBD2 aligns across 8 bases. CDR1 and CDR2 (germline): SNHLY, FYNNEI. J was trimmed by 3 bases and V by 9 bases; bases with no gene match: 7. The CDR3 loop spans 14 amino acids. Full variable domain (outside the CDR3, taken from reference TRBV2 and TRBJ2-1): EPEVTQTPSHQVTQMGQEVILRCVPISNHLYFYWYRQILGQKVEFLVSFYNNEISEKSEIFDDQFSVERPDGSNFTLKIRSTKLEDSAMYFCASKYSGNYNEQFFGPGTRLTVL.

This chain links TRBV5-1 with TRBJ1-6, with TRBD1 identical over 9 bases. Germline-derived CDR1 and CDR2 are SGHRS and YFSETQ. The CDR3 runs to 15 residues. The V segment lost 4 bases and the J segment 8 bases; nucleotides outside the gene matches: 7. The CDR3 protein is CASSRRTGADSPLHF. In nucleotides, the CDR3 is TGCGCCAGCAGCAGGAGGACAGGGGCAGATTCACCCCTCCACTTT.

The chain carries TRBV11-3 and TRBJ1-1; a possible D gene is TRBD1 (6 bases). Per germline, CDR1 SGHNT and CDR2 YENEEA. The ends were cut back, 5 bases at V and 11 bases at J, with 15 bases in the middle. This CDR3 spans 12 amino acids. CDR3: CASSRTGQEAFF. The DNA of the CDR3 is TGTGCCAGCAGCCGCACAGGGCAGGAGGCTTTCTTT. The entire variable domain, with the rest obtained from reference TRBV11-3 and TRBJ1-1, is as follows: EAGVVQSPRYKIIEKKQPVAFWCNPISGHNTLYWYLQNLGQGPELLIRYENEEAVDDSQLPKDRFSAERLKGVDSTLKIQPAELGDSAVYLCASSRTGQEAFFGQGTRLTVV.

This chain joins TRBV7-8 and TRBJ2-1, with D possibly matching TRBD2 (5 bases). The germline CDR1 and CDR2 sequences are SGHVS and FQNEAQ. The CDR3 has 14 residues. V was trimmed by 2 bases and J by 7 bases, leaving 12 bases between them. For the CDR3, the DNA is TGTGCCAGCAGCTTAAGGCGGCTAGCTAATGAGCAGTTCTTC. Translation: CASSLRRLANEQFF. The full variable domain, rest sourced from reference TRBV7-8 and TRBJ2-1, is GAGVSQSPRYKVAKRGQDVALRCDPISGHVSLFWYQQALGQGPEFLTYFQNEAQLDKSGLPSDRFFAERPEGSVSTLKIQRTQQEDSAVYLCASSLRRLANEQFFGPGTRLTVL.

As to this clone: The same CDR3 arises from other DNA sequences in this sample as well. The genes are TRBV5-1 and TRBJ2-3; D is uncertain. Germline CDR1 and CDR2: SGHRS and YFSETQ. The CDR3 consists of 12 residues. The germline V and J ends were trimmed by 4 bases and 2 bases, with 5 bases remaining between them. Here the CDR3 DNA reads TGCGCCAGCAGCCTATACACAGATACGCAGTATTTT. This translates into CASSLYTDTQYF.

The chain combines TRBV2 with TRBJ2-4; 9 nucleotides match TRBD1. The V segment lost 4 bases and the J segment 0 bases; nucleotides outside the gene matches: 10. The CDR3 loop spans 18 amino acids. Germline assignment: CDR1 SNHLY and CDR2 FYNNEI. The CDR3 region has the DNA TGTGCCAGCAGTGCAGTGACAGGGGGTACCCTAGCCAAAAACATTCAGTACTTC. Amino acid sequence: CASSAVTGGTLAKNIQYF.

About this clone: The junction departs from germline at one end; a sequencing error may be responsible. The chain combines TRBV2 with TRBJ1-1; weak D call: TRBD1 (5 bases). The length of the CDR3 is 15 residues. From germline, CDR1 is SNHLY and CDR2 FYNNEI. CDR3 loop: CASSEGWGENTEAFF. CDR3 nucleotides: TGTGCCAGCAGCGAAGGGTGGGGGGAGAACACTGAAGCTTTCTTT.

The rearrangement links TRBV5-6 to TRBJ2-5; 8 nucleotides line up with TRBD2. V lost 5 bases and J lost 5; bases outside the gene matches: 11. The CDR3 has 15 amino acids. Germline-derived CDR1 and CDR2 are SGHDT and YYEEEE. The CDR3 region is CASSLLGGAGETQYF. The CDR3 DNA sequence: TGTGCCAGCAGTCTCCTCGGGGGGGCCGGGGAGACCCAGTACTTC.

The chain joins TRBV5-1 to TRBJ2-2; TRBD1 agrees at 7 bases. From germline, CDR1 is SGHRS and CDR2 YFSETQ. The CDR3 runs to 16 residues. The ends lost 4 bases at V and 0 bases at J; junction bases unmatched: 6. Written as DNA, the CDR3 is TGCGCCAGCAGCGGGCGTCAGGGGGCGAACACCGGGGAGCTGTTTTTT. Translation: CASSGRQGANTGELFF.

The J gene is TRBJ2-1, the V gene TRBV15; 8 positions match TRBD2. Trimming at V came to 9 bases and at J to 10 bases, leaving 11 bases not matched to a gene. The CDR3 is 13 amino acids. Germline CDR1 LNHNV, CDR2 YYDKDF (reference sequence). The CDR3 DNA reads TGTGCCACTCGCCAAGCGGGAGTTGGAGAGCAGTTCTTC. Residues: CATRQAGVGEQFF.

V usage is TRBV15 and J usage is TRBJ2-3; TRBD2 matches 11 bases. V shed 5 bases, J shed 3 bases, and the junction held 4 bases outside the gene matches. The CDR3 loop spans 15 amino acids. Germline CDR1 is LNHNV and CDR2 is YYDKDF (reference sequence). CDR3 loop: CATSVSGGVTDTQYF. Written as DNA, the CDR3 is TGTGCCACCAGCGTTAGCGGGGGGGTGACAGATACGCAGTATTTT.

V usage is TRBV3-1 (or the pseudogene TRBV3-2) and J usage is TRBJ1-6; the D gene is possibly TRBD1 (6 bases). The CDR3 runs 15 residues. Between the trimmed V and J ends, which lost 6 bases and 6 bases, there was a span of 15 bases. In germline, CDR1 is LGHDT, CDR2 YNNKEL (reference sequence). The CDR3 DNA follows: TGTGCCAGCAGACACAGGGCGAACGGTAATTCACCCCTCCACTTT. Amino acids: CASRHRANGNSPLHF.

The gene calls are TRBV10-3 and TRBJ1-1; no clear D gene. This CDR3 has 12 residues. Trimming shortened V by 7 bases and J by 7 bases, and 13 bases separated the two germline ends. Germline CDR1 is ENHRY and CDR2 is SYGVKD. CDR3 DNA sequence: TGTGCCATCAAGCGGGCGAGCAGTGAAGCTTTCTTT. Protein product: CAIKRASSEAFF.

The CDR3 DNA sequence: TGTGCCAGCAGTTTGAGAGCGGGAGGTTTCAATGAGCAGTTCTTC. Encoded protein: CASSLRAGGFNEQFF. The chain couples TRBV27 to TRBJ2-1, with 9 positions matching TRBD2. The CDR3 is 15 residues long. The trim removed 3 bases at V and 6 bases at J, leaving 6 bases unmatched. Germline CDR1 and CDR2: MNHEY and SMNVEV (reference sequence).

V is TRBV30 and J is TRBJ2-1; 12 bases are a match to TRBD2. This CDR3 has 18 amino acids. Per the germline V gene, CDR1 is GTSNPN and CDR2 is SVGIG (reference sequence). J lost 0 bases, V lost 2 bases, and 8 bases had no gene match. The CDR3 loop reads CAWSRLAGVVSSYNEQFF. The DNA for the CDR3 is TGTGCCTGGAGTCGACTAGCGGGAGTGGTAAGCTCCTACAATGAGCAGTTCTTC.